A selection of T cell receptor beta chains follows, all from one sample in a study of blood T cell repertoires in COVID-19. Sequencing was performed with immunoSEQ multiplex PCR; in TCRdb, only in-frame clones are kept and a portion is missing. The sample lists 60,000 to 85,000 clones; about 91% were seen once. The source material was peripheral blood. All receptors come from a woman older than 75 with active or convalescent COVID-19. Both conserved end residues are part of each CDR3. Fields, in order: V gene, clone size, D gene, J gene, CDR3 protein, CDR3 DNA. The D gene is left open where the match is weak. Some rows mark clone size as missing; the rest say once, few, many or name a class of expanded clone.

TRBV6-5	-	TRBD1	TRBJ1-1	CASERDRDTEAFF	TGTGCCAGCGAAAGGGACAGGGACACTGAAGCTTTCTTT
TRBV5-5	once	TRBD1	TRBJ1-1	CASSLRGLTEAFF	TGTGCCAGCAGCTTGAGGGGGCTCACTGAAGCTTTCTTT
TRBV13	once	-	TRBJ1-5	CASSLGRGLNQPQHF	TGTGCCAGCAGCTTAGGCAGGGGTCTCAATCAGCCCCAGCATTTT
TRBV4-3	-	TRBD2	TRBJ2-1	CASSQEGWTSGSPLSYNEQFF	TGCGCCAGCAGCCAAGAAGGGTGGACTAGCGGGAGCCCCCTTTCTTACAATGAGCAGTTCTTC
TRBV19	-	TRBD1	TRBJ1-2	CASRGTGFYGYTF	TGTGCCAGTAGGGGGACAGGATTCTATGGCTACACCTTC
TRBV19	-	-	TRBJ1-6	CASSIDGQPNSPLHF	TGTGCCAGTAGTATAGATGGACAGCCTAATTCACCCCTCCACTTT
TRBV6-5	-	TRBD2	TRBJ2-3	CASSPSGNTQYF	TGTGCCAGCAGTCCTAGCGGGAATACGCAGTATTTT
TRBV11-2	-	TRBD2	TRBJ2-3	CASSILAALTDTQYF	TGTGCCAGCAGCATCCTAGCGGCCCTCACAGATACGCAGTATTTT
TRBV19	-	TRBD1	TRBJ2-6	CASSADRGPALTF	TGTGCCAGTAGTGCCGACAGGGGCCCGGCCCTGACTTTC
TRBV5-4	-	TRBD2	TRBJ2-1	CASSIAGGSSHEQFF	TGTGCCAGCAGCATAGCGGGAGGGTCCAGCCATGAGCAGTTCTTC
TRBV18	-	-	TRBJ1-4	CASSPPSQGGEKLFF	TGTGCCAGCTCACCACCTTCACAGGGTGGCGAAAAACTGTTTTTT
TRBV7-2	-	TRBD1	TRBJ1-1	CASSSQGTTEAFF	TGTGCCAGCAGCTCACAGGGGACCACTGAAGCTTTCTTT
TRBV4-3	-	-	TRBJ1-3	CASSQGVQDSAIYF	TGCGCCAGCAGCCAAGGGGTTCAGGACAGTGCCATATATTTT
TRBV4-3	-	-	TRBJ2-2	CASSQGGSPGELFF	TGCGCCAGCAGCCAGGGGGGTTCCCCCGGGGAGCTGTTTTTT
TRBV10-3	-	-	TRBJ2-3	CATSEPPADTQYF	TGTGCCACCAGTGAGCCCCCAGCGGATACGCAGTATTTT
TRBV11-2	-	TRBD1	TRBJ2-7	CASSLKAGGQEQYF	TGTGCCAGCAGCTTGAAGGCAGGGGGCCAGGAGCAGTACTTC
TRBV18	-	-	TRBJ1-2	CASSPSPGATTNYGYTF	TGTGCCAGCTCACCATCGCCAGGGGCGACTACCAACTATGGCTACACCTTC
TRBV12-5	-	TRBD2	TRBJ2-7	CASGLLAGREQYF	TGTGCTAGTGGTTTGCTAGCGGGGCGCGAGCAGTACTTC
TRBV4-3	-	-	TRBJ2-3	CASSQEGRGDTDTQYF	TGCGCCAGCAGCCAAGAAGGCAGGGGGGACACAGATACGCAGTATTTT
TRBV6-4	-	-	TRBJ1-6	CASRALDSNSPLHF	TGTGCCAGCAGGGCCCTCGACAGTAATTCACCCCTCCACTTT
TRBV3-1/TRBV3-2	few	TRBD2	TRBJ2-7	CASSPSGISNEQYF	TGTGCCAGCAGCCCCAGCGGGATCAGCAACGAGCAGTACTTC
TRBV27	-	TRBD2	TRBJ2-3	CASSVSGTRTDTQYF	TGTGCCAGCAGTGTTAGCGGGACCCGCACAGATACGCAGTATTTT
TRBV11-3	-	-	TRBJ1-1	CASSGQGWNTEAFF	TGTGCCAGCAGCGGGCAGGGGTGGAACACTGAAGCTTTCTTT
TRBV11-2	once	TRBD2	TRBJ2-7	CASSLGGRAAGYEQYF	TGTGCCAGCAGCTTAGGCGGGAGAGCCGCGGGCTACGAGCAGTACTTC
TRBV7-2	-	-	TRBJ2-5	CASRLTRETQYF	TGTGCCAGCAGACTTACCCGCGAGACCCAGTACTTC
TRBV5-1	-	TRBD1	TRBJ2-1	CASSLASRGLWDNEQFF	TGCGCCAGCAGCTTGGCGAGCAGGGGGCTATGGGACAATGAGCAGTTCTTC
TRBV7-9	-	-	TRBJ2-1	CASGRGLAVYNEQFF	TGTGCTAGCGGACGTGGGCTAGCAGTTTACAATGAGCAGTTCTTC
TRBV7-9	-	TRBD1	TRBJ1-4	CASRRTGGASEKLFF	TGTGCCAGCAGACGAACAGGGGGCGCGAGTGAAAAACTGTTTTTT
TRBV7-2	-	TRBD2	TRBJ2-5	CASSLAGTTRETQYF	TGTGCCAGCAGCTTAGCCGGGACTACCCGGGAGACCCAGTACTTC
TRBV19	-	-	TRBJ1-2	CASSMAAYGYTF	TGTGCCAGTAGTATGGCGGCTTATGGCTACACCTTC
TRBV4-3	once	TRBD2	TRBJ2-1	CASSQDWGGPEQFF	TGCGCCAGCAGCCAAGATTGGGGGGGACCCGAGCAGTTCTTC
TRBV19	-	-	TRBJ1-6	CASTPQRPNSPLHF	TGTGCCAGTACCCCCCAGAGGCCCAATTCACCCCTCCACTTT
TRBV27	-	-	TRBJ1-5	CASLRDFPPEGNQPQHF	TGTGCCAGCCTCCGGGACTTTCCTCCTGAGGGGAATCAGCCCCAGCATTTT
TRBV29-1	-	-	TRBJ2-3	CSVARTDIRTDTQYF	TGCAGCGTTGCTAGGACAGACATAAGAACAGATACGCAGTATTTT
TRBV6-4	few	-	TRBJ1-2	CASSDPGSYGYTF	TGTGCCAGCAGTGACCCAGGCTCGTATGGCTACACCTTC
TRBV5-4	-	TRBD2	TRBJ2-3	CAISRGGHTDTQYF	TGTGCCATTTCCCGGGGGGGTCACACAGATACGCAGTATTTT
TRBV7-3	-	TRBD2	TRBJ2-5	CASSLRVSGGTQYF	TGTGCCAGCAGCTTAAGGGTTTCGGGGGGGACCCAGTACTTC
TRBV5-6	-	-	TRBJ1-4	CASSSLRGGTNEKLFF	TGTGCCAGCAGCTCCCTTAGGGGGGGTACCAATGAAAAACTGTTTTTT
TRBV4-1	-	TRBD2	TRBJ2-4	CASSSTSGRAYIQYF	TGCGCCAGCAGCTCAACTAGCGGGAGGGCCTACATTCAGTACTTC
TRBV25-1	-	TRBD1	TRBJ2-2	CASSEGRTGRTGELFF	TGTGCCAGCAGTGAAGGTCGGACAGGGAGGACCGGGGAGCTGTTTTTT
TRBV12-3/TRBV12-4	-	TRBD1	TRBJ2-3	CASRSTGLDTQYF	TGTGCCAGCAGATCGACAGGGTTGGATACGCAGTATTTT
TRBV4-2	-	TRBD2	TRBJ2-1	CASSQDLAGGADEQFF	TGTGCCAGCAGCCAAGACCTAGCGGGAGGAGCTGATGAGCAGTTCTTC
TRBV19	once	-	TRBJ1-1	CASSPRHGNTEAFF	TGTGCCAGTAGCCCTCGACACGGGAACACTGAAGCTTTCTTT
TRBV5-5	-	-	TRBJ1-2	CASSLDPGVYGYTF	TGTGCCAGCAGCTTGGACCCGGGTGTCTATGGCTACACCTTC
TRBV5-6	-	-	TRBJ2-3	CASSLRVGPTDTQYF	TGTGCCAGCAGCCTCAGGGTAGGGCCCACAGATACGCAGTATTTT
TRBV3-1/TRBV3-2	-	TRBD2	TRBJ2-3	CASSQAGGSTDTQYF	TGTGCCAGCAGCCAAGCGGGGGGGAGCACAGATACGCAGTATTTT
TRBV18	-	-	TRBJ1-6	CASSPDRSHSPLHF	TGTGCCAGCTCACCAGACAGGAGTCATTCACCCCTCCACTTT
TRBV5-1	once	TRBD2	TRBJ2-1	CASSPGTSFNEQFF	TGCGCCAGCAGCCCTGGGACTAGCTTCAATGAGCAGTTCTTC